The rows below give T cell receptor beta chains drawn from one sample of a study of OX40 agonist ivuxolimab in advanced cancers. TCRdb's table, derived via immunoSEQ multiplex PCR, lists solely in-frame clones and lacks some. Of approximately 81,000 clones in the sample, roughly 91% are singletons; the top ten hold about 0.52%. This specimen consisted of CD4+ or CD8+ T cells sorted from blood, obtained in a trial of the OX40 agonist ivuxolimab. The receptors shown here come from an adult with an advanced solid tumor such as melanoma, head and neck, liver or kidney cancer. The CDR3 runs from the conserved cysteine through the conserved F or W. D genes are given only for firm matches. Clone size is shown for a subset of rows, as once, few, many or a class of expanded clone.

j_call clone_size d_call v_call cdr3_aa cdr3_nt
TRBJ2-5 - - TRBV15 CATSEGGQQETQYF TGTGCCACCAGCGAGGGGGGACAGCAAGAGACCCAGTACTTC
TRBJ1-5 - TRBD1 TRBV6-5 CASSYSRQGAGQPQHF TGTGCCAGCAGTTACTCTAGGCAGGGGGCCGGTCAGCCCCAGCATTTT
TRBJ2-3 - TRBD2 TRBV19 CASSGLLAGLDTQYF TGTGCCAGTAGTGGGTTACTAGCGGGGTTGGATACGCAGTATTTT
TRBJ1-1 - - TRBV15 CATSSPSRPRGTEAFF TGTGCCACCAGCAGTCCATCTCGCCCCCGCGGCACTGAAGCTTTCTTT
TRBJ2-7 - - TRBV21-1 CASTSRGQGYEQYF TGTGCCAGCACCTCCCGTGGACAGGGCTACGAGCAGTACTTC
TRBJ2-2 - - TRBV2 CASSAGGTGELFF TGTGCCAGCAGTGCTGGAGGCACCGGGGAGCTGTTTTTT
TRBJ1-1 - - TRBV5-1 CASSLVRGTNTEAFF TGCGCCAGCAGCTTGGTTCGGGGAACGAACACTGAAGCTTTCTTT
TRBJ2-3 once - TRBV5-1 CASSLDTSTDTQYF TGCGCCAGCAGCTTGGACACTAGCACAGATACGCAGTATTTT
TRBJ1-2 - - TRBV29-1 CSVSVGQNYGYTF TGCAGCGTTTCGGTTGGGCAGAACTATGGCTACACCTTC
TRBJ2-1 - TRBD1 TRBV6-1 CASSEGRTGMLDEQFF TGTGCCAGCAGTGAAGGAAGGACAGGGATGCTGGATGAGCAGTTCTTC
TRBJ1-6 few - TRBV7-6 CASSPTPYRQAYNSPLHF TGTGCCAGCAGCCCAACCCCATACCGACAGGCCTATAATTCGCCCCTCCACTTT
TRBJ1-3 - - TRBV5-1 CASSPTGSSGNTIYF TGCGCCAGCAGCCCAACAGGGAGCTCTGGAAACACCATATATTTT
TRBJ2-1 - - TRBV5-1 CASSLLAYNEQFF TGCGCCAGCAGCTTGTTAGCCTACAATGAGCAGTTCTTC
TRBJ1-6 - - TRBV9 CASSVGPEDSPLHF TGTGCCAGCAGCGTCGGTCCGGAGGATTCACCCCTCCACTTT
TRBJ2-7 - TRBD2 TRBV9 CASSVGSGGSYEQYF TGTGCCAGCAGCGTAGGGAGCGGGGGGTCCTACGAGCAGTACTTC
TRBJ1-1 - - TRBV29-1 CSVEDRIREAFF TGCAGCGTTGAAGATAGGATCCGAGAAGCTTTCTTT
TRBJ1-2 - TRBD1 TRBV18 CASSPGQGSYGYTF TGTGCCAGCTCACCGGGACAGGGGTCCTATGGCTACACCTTC
TRBJ2-1 - TRBD2 TRBV29-1 CSVEGRGGRNNEQFF TGCAGCGTTGAAGGACGCGGGGGTAGAAACAATGAGCAGTTCTTC
TRBJ2-7 - - TRBV6-5 CASSYSSRGLYF TGTGCCAGCAGTTACTCGTCCAGGGGCTTGTACTTC
TRBJ2-3 - TRBD1 TRBV6-5 CASRGTGLPTDTQYF TGTGCCAGCAGAGGGACAGGGCTCCCCACAGATACGCAGTATTTT
TRBJ2-5 - - TRBV7-2 CASSLGPTGDRYAQYF TGTGCCAGCAGCTTAGGCCCGACGGGGGACAGATATGCCCAGTACTTC
TRBJ2-2 - TRBD1 TRBV7-9 CASRIRGGADTGELFF TGTGCCAGCAGGATCAGAGGGGGCGCCGACACCGGGGAGCTGTTTTTT
TRBJ2-5 - - TRBV12-2 CASRLGMPPGYF TGTGCAAGTCGCTTAGGTATGCCCCCAGGGTACTTC
TRBJ2-7 - - TRBV11-2 CASSLFLFGQRRYEQYF TGTGCCAGCAGCTTATTTTTGTTTGGGCAGCGACGCTACGAGCAGTACTTC
TRBJ2-1 - TRBD1 TRBV7-9 CASSSRWDSDLHEQFF TGTGCCAGCAGCTCCCGCTGGGACAGTGATCTCCATGAGCAGTTCTTC
TRBJ2-7 - - TRBV7-9 CASSSIAWGLGYEQYF TGTGCCAGCAGCTCCATCGCGTGGGGGTTAGGGTACGAGCAGTACTTC
TRBJ1-1 - - TRBV19 CASSRANTEAFF TGTGCCAGTAGTAGGGCGAACACTGAAGCTTTCTTT
TRBJ2-5 - - TRBV7-8 CASSPEAGETQYF TGTGCCAGCAGCCCCGAAGCGGGAGAGACCCAGTACTTC
TRBJ1-5 few - TRBV6-6 CASRTNSGQPQHF TGTGCCAGCAGGACCAATTCCGGCCAGCCCCAGCATTTT
TRBJ2-1 - - TRBV7-9 CASSFPGPPKQFF TGTGCCAGCAGCTTCCCGGGTCCACCAAAGCAGTTCTTC
TRBJ2-5 - - TRBV13 CASSPRTPPETQYF TGTGCCAGCAGTCCGCGGACTCCTCCCGAGACCCAGTACTTC
TRBJ1-4 - - TRBV29-1 CSVISDHANEKLFF TGCAGCGTCATCAGTGACCATGCTAATGAAAAACTGTTTTTT
TRBJ2-7 - - TRBV7-2 CASSLGGGGPSYEQYF TGTGCCAGCAGCTTAGGTGGGGGGGGCCCATCCTACGAGCAGTACTTC
TRBJ2-7 - - TRBV4-2 CASSQVGWGHSSYEQYF TGTGCCAGCAGCCAAGTGGGGTGGGGGCATAGCTCCTACGAGCAGTACTTC
TRBJ1-2 - TRBD1 TRBV2 CAIQGVGYGYTF TGTGCCATCCAGGGGGTTGGCTATGGCTACACCTTC
TRBJ1-3 - - TRBV2 CASSENGGGSGNTIYF TGTGCCAGCAGCGAAAATGGGGGGGGCAGTGGAAACACCATATATTTT
TRBJ2-3 - TRBD2 TRBV7-9 CASSFRLAGTDTQYF TGTGCCAGCAGCTTCCGTCTAGCGGGCACAGATACGCAGTATTTT
TRBJ2-5 - - TRBV6-5 CASSYSAGKETQYF TGTGCCAGCAGTTACTCCGCCGGGAAAGAGACCCAGTACTTC
TRBJ1-1 - - TRBV11-1 CASSLEPNTEAFF TGTGCCAGCAGCTTAGAACCGAACACTGAAGCTTTCTTT
TRBJ1-5 - - TRBV6-1 CASSRASGNQPQHF TGTGCCAGCAGTCGCGCCTCCGGGAATCAGCCCCAGCATTTT
TRBJ2-3 - TRBD1 TRBV11-2 CASRRTGLLDTQYF TGTGCCAGCAGAAGGACAGGGCTCTTAGATACGCAGTATTTT
TRBJ1-4 - - TRBV5-1 CASSFVGQGTTNEKLFF TGCGCCAGCAGCTTTGTTGGCCAGGGGACAACTAATGAAAAACTGTTTTTT
TRBJ2-7 - - TRBV10-3 CAISTGSSYEQYF TGTGCCATCAGCACCGGGAGCTCCTACGAGCAGTACTTC
TRBJ1-4 once - TRBV4-2 CASSQIRGATNEKLFF TGTGCCAGCAGCCAAATCAGGGGAGCAACTAATGAAAAACTGTTTTTT
TRBJ1-1 once - TRBV6-1 CASSEEWQRRIAFF TGTGCCAGCAGTGAAGAGTGGCAGCGAAGGATAGCTTTCTTT